The 18 T cell receptor beta chains reported below all come from one sample, sequenced in a study of cytomegalovirus exposure and HLA in healthy donors (TCRdb year 2017). Library creation used the immunoSEQ multiplex PCR assay. The multiplex PCR relied on a mix of 60 forward primers for TCR Vbeta segments and 13 reverse primers for TCR Jbeta segments. TCRdb obtained this table from immuneACCESS and retained in-frame rearrangements with V and J assigned. These tables miss some clones; where compared with another copy, unresolved V genes account for less than half of the shortfall, and the remainder is unexplained. The sample table shows approximately 120,000 clones, and approximately 71% are seen once. The ten largest account for 8.4% of the sample. Sequenced material: PBMCs. The source of these receptors is a man aged 40-49 years in good health and CMV-seronegative.

V gene TRBV5-6 combines with J gene TRBJ2-3, with 8 nucleotides matching TRBD2. The CDR3 extends over 17 amino acids. Germline V gene sequence: CDR1 SGHDT, CDR2 YYEEEE. With V trimmed by 0 bases and J by 0 bases, 6 bases remained unmatched. CDR3 amino acids: CASSLEELAGSTDTQYF. CDR3 in DNA: TGTGCCAGCAGCTTGGAGGAGTTAGCGGGGAGCACAGATACGCAGTATTTT.

This chain connects TRBV6-1 to TRBJ2-3, with TRBD2 matching over 8 bases. Germline assignment: CDR1 MNHNS and CDR2 SASEGT. The V gene end was trimmed by 1 base and the J gene end by 2 bases; junction bases not matched to a gene: 5. CDR3 length equals 16 residues. In DNA, the CDR3 is TGTGCCAGCAGTGAAGAGGCTAGCGGGTACACAGATACGCAGTATTTT. This codes for CASSEEASGYTDTQYF.

This clone came up a few times. The chain uses TRBV27 and TRBJ2-7, with a weak D call TRBD1 (5 bases). This CDR3 has 14 residues. Germline values: CDR1 MNHEY, CDR2 SMNVEV (reference sequence). V was clipped by 2 bases and J by 3 bases, with 11 bases between them. The CDR3 protein is CASSLRGQIYEQYF. CDR3 nucleotides: TGTGCCAGCAGTTTAAGGGGCCAGATCTACGAGCAGTACTTC.

The chain carries TRBV9 and TRBJ1-3, with a possible D match to TRBD1 (6 bases). CDR1 and CDR2 from the germline V gene are SGDLS and YYNGEE. This CDR3 has 13 amino acids. V was clipped by 5 bases and J by 2 bases, with 8 bases between them. The CDR3: CASSSGAGNTIYF. In DNA form, the CDR3 reads TGTGCCAGCAGTTCAGGGGCTGGAAACACCATATATTTT.

The CDR3 DNA follows: TGTGCCAGCAACGAACGGGTAATCGGTTACGAGCAGTACTTC. It yields the protein CASNERVIGYEQYF. The V call is TRBV6-1, the J call TRBJ2-7; D is undetermined. The CDR3 is 14 residues long. Deletions cut 7 bases from V and 4 bases from J, with 17 bases between. Per the germline V gene, CDR1 is MNHNS and CDR2 is SASEGT.

The chain carries TRBV10-3 and TRBJ1-2; tentative D call: TRBD1 (6 bases). Trimming stripped 3 bases from V and 8 bases from J, with 16 bases between. Per germline, CDR1 ENHRY and CDR2 SYGVKD. The CDR3 sequence is 14 residues long. CDR3 region: CAISEQGPSGGYTF. For the CDR3, the DNA is TGTGCCATCAGTGAACAGGGCCCTTCGGGCGGCTACACCTTC.

In this sample, this clone turned up a few times. The rearrangement uses TRBV6-1 and TRBJ2-3; D is perhaps TRBD1 (6 bases). The V gene's germline CDR1 is MNHNS and CDR2 SASEGT. The CDR3 loop spans 13 amino acids. Trimming took 11 bases from V and 1 from J, leaving 13 bases between them. CDR3 loop: CAGRNRGTDTQYF. The CDR3 nucleotides are TGTGCCGGCCGGAACAGGGGCACAGATACGCAGTATTTT.

The chain joins TRBV6-5 to TRBJ1-2; D is unresolved. The CDR3 contains 13 residues. The V end was cut by 4 bases, the J end by 0 bases, with 6 bases between. Per germline, CDR1 MNHEY and CDR2 SVGAGI. CDR3 bases: TGTGCCAGCAGTTTCAAAACTAACTATGGCTACACCTTC. Encoded protein: CASSFKTNYGYTF.

This chain uses TRBV11-2 with TRBJ1-5, with D perhaps matching TRBD1 (6 bases). Germline loops: CDR1 SGHAT, CDR2 FQNNGV. Trimming cost V 5 bases and J 5 bases, with 13 bases left between them. The CDR3 runs to 14 residues. Here the CDR3 DNA reads TGTGCCAGCAGCCAAGCCAGGGGCGATCAGCCCCAGCATTTT. It yields the protein CASSQARGDQPQHF.

V is TRBV5-1 and J is TRBJ2-1; 12 nucleotides line up with TRBD1. The CDR3 is made up of 16 amino acids. Per the germline V gene, CDR1 is SGHRS and CDR2 is YFSETQ. The junction had 12 bases not matched to a gene; V was cut back by 5 bases and J by 9 bases. As DNA, the CDR3 is TGCGCCAGCAGTCTGGCCCGGGACAGGGGGCTGGGTGAGCAGTTCTTC. Its protein product is CASSLARDRGLGEQFF.

The V and J genes are TRBV7-2 and TRBJ1-6; 9 bases agree with TRBD1. The V gene's germline CDR1 is SGHTA and CDR2 FQGNSA. Trimming removed 4 bases from V and 8 bases from J; junction bases left unmatched: 6. CDR3 length: 15 amino acids. The CDR3 DNA follows: TGTGCCAGCAGCTCGCACAGGGGGCTCGATTCACCCCTCCACTTT. It yields the protein CASSSHRGLDSPLHF.

This clone was counted a few times. The chain joins TRBV6-5 to TRBJ2-1; D perhaps matches TRBD2 (5 bases). Trimming took 5 bases from V and 1 from J, leaving 12 bases between them. Germline V gene lookup returns CDR1 MNHEY and CDR2 SVGAGI. The CDR3 spans 15 residues. The CDR3 reads CASSPRTSSYNEQFF. CDR3 DNA sequence: TGTGCCAGCAGTCCTCGGACTTCGTCCTACAATGAGCAGTTCTTC.

This rearrangement joins TRBV4-2 to TRBJ1-5; weak D call: TRBD1 (6 bases). From germline, CDR1 is LGHNA and CDR2 YNFKEQ. This CDR3 spans 15 amino acids. Deletions cut 1 base from V and 1 base from J, with 8 bases between. The CDR3 DNA reads TGTGCCAGCAGCCAAGTCCAGGGGAGCAATCAGCCCCAGCATTTT. It codes for CASSQVQGSNQPQHF.

The CDR3 reads CACTYPGQISYEQYF. In DNA form, the CDR3 reads TGTGCCTGTACATACCCGGGACAGATCTCCTACGAGCAGTACTTC. J is TRBJ2-7 and V is TRBV30; 7 bases map to TRBD1. The CDR3 is 15 amino acids. Per germline, CDR1 GTSNPN and CDR2 SVGIG (reference sequence). J was trimmed by 0 bases and V by 6 bases; bases with no gene match: 11.

The chain uses TRBV7-6 and TRBJ2-3; no reliable D call. The CDR3 is 15 residues long. V gave up 4 bases and J gave up 0 bases, with 11 bases separating them. From germline, CDR1 is SGHVS and CDR2 FNYEAQ. The CDR3 loop reads CASSSYELSTDTQYF. The CDR3, as DNA: TGTGCCAGCAGCTCATACGAACTGAGCACAGATACGCAGTATTTT.

The V gene is TRBV6-5, the J gene TRBJ1-2; 8 nucleotides align to TRBD1. Per germline, CDR1 MNHEY and CDR2 SVGAGI. The junction had 12 bases not matched to a gene; V was cut back by 6 bases and J by 6 bases. The CDR3 spans 15 residues. The CDR3 region has the DNA TGTGCCAGCAGCCTAAATCGACAGGGGCGGGATGGCTACACCTTC. It specifies CASSLNRQGRDGYTF.

The rearrangement joins TRBV28 to TRBJ2-2, with D possibly matching TRBD2 (5 bases). V gave up 6 bases and J gave up 5 bases, with 16 bases separating them. The CDR3 contains 15 residues. Germline V CDR1 and CDR2: MDHEN, SYDVKM. CDR3 sequence (DNA): TGTGCCAGCAGAGCCGGGATAGCTGGGACCGGGGAGCTGTTTTTT. Translated, it gives CASRAGIAGTGELFF.

CDR3 sequence (DNA): TGCGCCAGCAGCGCAAACATAGCGGGGGGTCCTTACTTC. Its translation is CASSANIAGGPYF. V and J are TRBV5-1 and TRBJ2-7, with 10 positions matching TRBD2. The CDR3 is 13 residues long. The germline V gene has CDR1 SGHRS and CDR2 YFSETQ. With 4 bases clipped from V and 13 bases from J, the junction kept 11 bases outside the gene matches.